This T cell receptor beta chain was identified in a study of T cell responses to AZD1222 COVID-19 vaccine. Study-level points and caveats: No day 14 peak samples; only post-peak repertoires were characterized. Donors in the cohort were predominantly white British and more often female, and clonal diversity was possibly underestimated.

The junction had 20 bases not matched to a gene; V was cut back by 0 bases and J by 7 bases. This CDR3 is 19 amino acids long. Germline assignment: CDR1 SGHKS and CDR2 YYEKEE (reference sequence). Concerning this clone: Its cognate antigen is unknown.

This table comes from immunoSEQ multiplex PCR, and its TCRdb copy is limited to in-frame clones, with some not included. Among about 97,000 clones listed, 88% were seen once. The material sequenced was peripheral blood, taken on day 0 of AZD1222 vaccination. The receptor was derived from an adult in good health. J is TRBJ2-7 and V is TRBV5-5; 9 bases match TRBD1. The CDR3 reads CASSLAELDRGTTLREQYF. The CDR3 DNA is TGTGCCAGCAGCTTGGCCGAGTTGGACAGGGGCACAACCCTACGGGAGCAGTACTTC.